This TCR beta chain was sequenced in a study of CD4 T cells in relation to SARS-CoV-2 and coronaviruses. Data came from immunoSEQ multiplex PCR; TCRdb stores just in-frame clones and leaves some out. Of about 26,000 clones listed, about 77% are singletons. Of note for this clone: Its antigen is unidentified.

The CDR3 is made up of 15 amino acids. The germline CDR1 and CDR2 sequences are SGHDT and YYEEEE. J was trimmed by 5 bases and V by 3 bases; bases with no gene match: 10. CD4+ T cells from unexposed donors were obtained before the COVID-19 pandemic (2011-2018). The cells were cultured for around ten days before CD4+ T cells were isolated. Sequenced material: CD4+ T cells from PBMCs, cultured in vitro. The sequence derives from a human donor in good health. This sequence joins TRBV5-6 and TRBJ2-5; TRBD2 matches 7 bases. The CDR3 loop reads CASSSGPQGGETQYF. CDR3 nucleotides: TGTGCCAGCAGCTCGGGACCCCAGGGAGGGGAGACCCAGTACTTC.